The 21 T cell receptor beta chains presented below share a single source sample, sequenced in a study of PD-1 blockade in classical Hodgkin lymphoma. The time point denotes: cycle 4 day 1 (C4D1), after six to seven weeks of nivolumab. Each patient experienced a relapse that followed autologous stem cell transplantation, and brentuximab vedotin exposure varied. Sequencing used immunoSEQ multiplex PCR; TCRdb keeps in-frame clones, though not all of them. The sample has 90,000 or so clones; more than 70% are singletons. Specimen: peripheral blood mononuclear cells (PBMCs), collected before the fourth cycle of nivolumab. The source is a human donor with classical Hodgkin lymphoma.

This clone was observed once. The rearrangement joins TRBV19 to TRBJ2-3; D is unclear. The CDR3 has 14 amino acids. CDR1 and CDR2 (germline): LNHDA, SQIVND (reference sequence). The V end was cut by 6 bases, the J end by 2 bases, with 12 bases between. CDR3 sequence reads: CASSMPDFTDTQYF. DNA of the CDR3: TGTGCCAGTAGCATGCCGGATTTCACAGATACGCAGTATTTT.

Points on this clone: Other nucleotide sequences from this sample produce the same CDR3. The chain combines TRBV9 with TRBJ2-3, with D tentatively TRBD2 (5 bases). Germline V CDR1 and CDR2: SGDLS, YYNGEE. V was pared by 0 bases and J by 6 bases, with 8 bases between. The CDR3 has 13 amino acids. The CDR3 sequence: CASSVEGGDTQYF. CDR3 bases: TGTGCCAGCAGCGTAGAAGGCGGGGATACGCAGTATTTT.

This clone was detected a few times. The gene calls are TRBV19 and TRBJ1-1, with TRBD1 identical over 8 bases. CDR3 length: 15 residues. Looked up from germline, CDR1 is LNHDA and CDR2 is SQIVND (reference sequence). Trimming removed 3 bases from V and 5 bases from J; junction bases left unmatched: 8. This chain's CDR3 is CASSMPGDRLTEAFF. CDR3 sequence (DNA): TGTGCCAGTAGTATGCCCGGGGACAGGCTTACTGAAGCTTTCTTT.

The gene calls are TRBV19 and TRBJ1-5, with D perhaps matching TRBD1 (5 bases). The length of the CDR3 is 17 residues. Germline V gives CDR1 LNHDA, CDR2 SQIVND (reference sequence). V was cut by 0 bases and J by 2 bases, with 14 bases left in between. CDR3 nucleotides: TGTGCCAGTAGTATAGAGGGAGGGATGGGGGGCAATCAGCCCCAGCATTTT. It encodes CASSIEGGMGGNQPQHF.

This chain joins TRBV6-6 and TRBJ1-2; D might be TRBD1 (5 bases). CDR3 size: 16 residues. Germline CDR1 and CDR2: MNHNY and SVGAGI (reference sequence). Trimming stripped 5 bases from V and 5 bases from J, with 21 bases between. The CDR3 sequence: CASSQSAARAGYGYTF. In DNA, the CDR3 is TGTGCCAGCAGTCAAAGCGCAGCCAGGGCAGGGTATGGCTACACCTTC.

The CDR3 loop is CASSPVLEYGYTF. In nucleotides, the CDR3 is TGTGCCAGCAGCCCGGTCCTTGAGTATGGCTACACCTTC. The rearrangement joins TRBV7-8 to TRBJ1-2; no clear D gene. In germline, CDR1 is SGHVS, CDR2 FQNEAQ. The CDR3 runs to 13 residues. The V and J ends lost 5 bases and 5 bases respectively, with 12 bases between them. Drawing the rest from reference TRBV7-8 and TRBJ1-2, the complete variable domain is GAGVSQSPRYKVAKRGQDVALRCDPISGHVSLFWYQQALGQGPEFLTYFQNEAQLDKSGLPSDRFFAERPEGSVSTLKIQRTQQEDSAVYLCASSPVLEYGYTFGSGTRLTVV.

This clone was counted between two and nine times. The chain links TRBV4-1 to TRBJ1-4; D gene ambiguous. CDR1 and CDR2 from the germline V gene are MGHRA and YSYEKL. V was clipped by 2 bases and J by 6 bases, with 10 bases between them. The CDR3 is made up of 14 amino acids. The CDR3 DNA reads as TGCGCCAGCAGCCAATATAGGGTGGATGAAAAACTGTTTTTT. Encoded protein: CASSQYRVDEKLFF.

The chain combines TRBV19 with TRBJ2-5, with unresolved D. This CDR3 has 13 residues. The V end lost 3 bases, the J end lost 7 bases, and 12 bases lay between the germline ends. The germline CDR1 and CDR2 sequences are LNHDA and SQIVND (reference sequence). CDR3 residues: CASSIEVLGTQYF. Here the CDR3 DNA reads TGTGCCAGTAGTATCGAAGTCCTGGGGACCCAGTACTTC.

This CDR3 reads CASRTSGGSTDTQYF. CDR3 coding DNA: TGTGCCAGTAGGACTAGCGGGGGGTCCACAGATACGCAGTATTTT. The rearrangement uses TRBV19 and TRBJ2-3; TRBD2 matches 13 bases. CDR3 length: 15 amino acids. The J segment lost 2 bases and the V segment lost 6 bases, leaving 2 bases of the junction unmatched. CDR1 and CDR2 (germline): LNHDA, SQIVND (reference sequence).

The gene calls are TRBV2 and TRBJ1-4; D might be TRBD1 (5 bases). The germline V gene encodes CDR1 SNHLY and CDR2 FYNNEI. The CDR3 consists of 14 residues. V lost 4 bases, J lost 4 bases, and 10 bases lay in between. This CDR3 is CASSGGLINEKLFF. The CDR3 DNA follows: TGTGCCAGCAGTGGGGGGTTGATTAATGAAAAACTGTTTTTT.

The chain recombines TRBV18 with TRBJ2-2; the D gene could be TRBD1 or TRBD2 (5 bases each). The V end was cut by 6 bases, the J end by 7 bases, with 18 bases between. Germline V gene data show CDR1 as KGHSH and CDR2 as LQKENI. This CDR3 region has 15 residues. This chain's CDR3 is CASSRDPGIIGELFF. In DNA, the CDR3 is TGTGCCAGCTCCCGGGACCCCGGGATAATCGGGGAGCTGTTTTTT. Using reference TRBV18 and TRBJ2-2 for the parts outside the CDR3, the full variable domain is NAGVMQNPRHLVRRRGQEARLRCSPMKGHSHVYWYRQLPEEGLKFMVYLQKENIIDESGMPKERFSAEFPKEGPSILRIQQVVRGDSAAYFCASSRDPGIIGELFFGEGSRLTVL.

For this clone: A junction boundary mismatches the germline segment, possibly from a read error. CDR3 in amino acids: CASSLDRGNTIYF. The CDR3 DNA reads as TGTGCCAGCAGCCTAGACAGAGGAAACACCATATATTTT. The chain links TRBV11-2 to TRBJ1-3, with TRBD1 as a possible D gene (5 bases). Germline V gene sequence: CDR1 SGHAT, CDR2 FQNNGV. The CDR3 totals 13 residues.

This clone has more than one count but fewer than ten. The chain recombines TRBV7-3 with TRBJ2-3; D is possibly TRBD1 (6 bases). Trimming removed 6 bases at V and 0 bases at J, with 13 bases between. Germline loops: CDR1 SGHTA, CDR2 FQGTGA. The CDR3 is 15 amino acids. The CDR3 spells CASRDPTGSTDTQYF. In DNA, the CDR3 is TGTGCCAGCAGGGATCCTACAGGGAGCACAGATACGCAGTATTTT.

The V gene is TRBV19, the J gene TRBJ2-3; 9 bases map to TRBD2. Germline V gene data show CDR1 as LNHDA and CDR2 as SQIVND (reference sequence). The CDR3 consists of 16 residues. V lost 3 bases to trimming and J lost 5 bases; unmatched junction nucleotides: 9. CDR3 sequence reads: CASSMISGGLGDTQYF. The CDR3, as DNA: TGTGCCAGTAGTATGATTAGCGGGGGACTTGGAGATACGCAGTATTTT.

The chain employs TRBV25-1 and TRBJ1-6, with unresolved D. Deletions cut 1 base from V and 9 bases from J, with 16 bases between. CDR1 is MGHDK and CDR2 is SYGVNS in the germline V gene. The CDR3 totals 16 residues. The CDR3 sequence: CASSELGLQWGSPLHF. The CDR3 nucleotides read TGTGCCAGCAGTGAATTAGGACTCCAATGGGGTTCACCCCTCCACTTT.

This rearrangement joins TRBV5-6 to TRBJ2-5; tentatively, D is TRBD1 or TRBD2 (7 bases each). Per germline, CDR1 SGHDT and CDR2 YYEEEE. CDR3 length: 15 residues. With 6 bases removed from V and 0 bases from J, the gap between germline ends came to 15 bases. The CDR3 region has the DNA TGTGCCAGCATCGGCCCAGGGGGGGACCAAGAGACCCAGTACTTC. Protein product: CASIGPGGDQETQYF. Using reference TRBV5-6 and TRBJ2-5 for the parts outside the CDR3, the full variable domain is DAGVTQSPTHLIKTRGQQVTLRCSPKSGHDTVSWYQQALGQGPQFIFQYYEEEERQRGNFPDRFSGHQFPNYSSELNVNALLLGDSALYLCASIGPGGDQETQYFGPGTRLLVL.

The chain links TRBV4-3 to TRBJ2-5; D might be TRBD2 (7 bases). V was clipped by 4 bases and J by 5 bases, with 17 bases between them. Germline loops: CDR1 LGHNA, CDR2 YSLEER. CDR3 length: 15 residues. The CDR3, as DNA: TGCGCCAGCAGCCGGTTCGGGGGGCCTTTTGAGACCCAGTACTTC. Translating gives CASSRFGGPFETQYF.

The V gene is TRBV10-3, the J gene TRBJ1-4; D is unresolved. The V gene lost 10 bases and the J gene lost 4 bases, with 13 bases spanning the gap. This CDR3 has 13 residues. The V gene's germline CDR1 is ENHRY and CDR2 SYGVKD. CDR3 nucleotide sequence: TGTGCCACACGAGATGCGATTAATGAAAAACTGTTTTTT. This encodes CATRDAINEKLFF.

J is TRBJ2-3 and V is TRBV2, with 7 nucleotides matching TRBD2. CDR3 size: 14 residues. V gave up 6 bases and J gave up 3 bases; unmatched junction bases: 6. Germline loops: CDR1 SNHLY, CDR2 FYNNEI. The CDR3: CASRPGLLTDTQYF. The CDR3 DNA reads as TGTGCCAGCAGGCCGGGACTACTGACAGATACGCAGTATTTT.

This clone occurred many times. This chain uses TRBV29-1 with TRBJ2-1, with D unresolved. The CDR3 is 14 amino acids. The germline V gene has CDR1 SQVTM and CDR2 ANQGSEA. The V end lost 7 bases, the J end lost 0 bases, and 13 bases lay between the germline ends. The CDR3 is CSGARSFSYNEQFF. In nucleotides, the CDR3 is TGCAGCGGGGCCAGGAGCTTCTCCTACAATGAGCAGTTCTTC.

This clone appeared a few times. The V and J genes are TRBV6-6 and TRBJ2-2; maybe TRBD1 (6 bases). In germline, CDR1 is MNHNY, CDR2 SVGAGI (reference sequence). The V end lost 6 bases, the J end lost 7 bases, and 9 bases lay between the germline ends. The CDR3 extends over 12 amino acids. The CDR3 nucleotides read TGTGCCAGCAGATCGGGACACGGGGAGCTGTTTTTT. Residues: CASRSGHGELFF.